Each of the 9 T cell receptor beta chains below was sequenced from the same sample in a study of CD8 T cells in ankylosing spondylitis. In TCRdb, the 5' RACE reads were re-called with MiXCR into one record per CDR3 protein. The sample gives a few hundred thousand distinct CDR3 sequences, roughly a tenth of which show up once; less than 25% is in the top ten. The sample was blood, either unsorted or a sorted T cell fraction (not recorded which). These receptors all stem from a male donor with ankylosing spondylitis or in good health (not recorded which).

This clonotype was recorded many times. V and J are TRBV12-3 or TRBV12-4 and TRBJ2-7, with 7 bases matching TRBD1. The CDR3 length is 15 residues. V dropped 6 bases and J dropped 0; count of bases not matched to a gene: 8. The CDR3 protein is CASSQDRAPSYEQYF. The CDR3 nucleotides read TGTGCCAGCAGCCAAGACAGGGCCCCCTCCTACGAGCAGTACTTC.

This clonotype was counted at least ten times. This chain connects TRBV27 to TRBJ2-7; 8 bases line up with TRBD1. Germline values: CDR1 MNHEY, CDR2 SMNVEV (reference sequence). Trimming at V came to 3 bases and at J to 6 bases, leaving 10 bases not matched to a gene. This CDR3 region has 15 residues. CDR3 bases: TGTGCCAGCAGTTTCTCCGGGACAGGACGAGGCGAGCAGTACTTC. Encoded protein: CASSFSGTGRGEQYF.

The genes are TRBV19 and TRBJ2-1; 14 positions match TRBD2. V lost 7 bases and J lost 3; bases outside the gene matches: 11. The CDR3 extends over 18 amino acids. The V gene's germline CDR1 is LNHDA and CDR2 SQIVND (reference sequence). For the CDR3, the DNA is TGTGCCAGTACCCCCCCGGCCGGGACTAGCGGGGGCTACAATGAGCAGTTCTTC. Its protein is CASTPPAGTSGGYNEQFF.

This clonotype appeared many times. The rearrangement links TRBV7-9 to TRBJ2-1; D is unresolved. CDR1 is SEHNR, CDR2 FQNEAQ, per germline (reference sequence). The V and J ends lost 1 base and 1 base respectively, with 8 bases between them. The CDR3 is 15 residues long. This chain's CDR3 is CASSLEHESYNEQFF. CDR3 nucleotide sequence: TGTGCCAGCAGCTTAGAACATGAGTCCTACAATGAGCAGTTCTTC.

This clonotype was observed at least ten times. The chain links TRBV18 to TRBJ2-2, with D unclear. Germline CDR1 reads KGHSH; CDR2 reads LQKENI. CDR3 size: 14 residues. V lost 3 bases to trimming and J lost 2 bases, with 7 bases between them. The CDR3 bases are TGTGCCAGCTCACCGAAGATAAACACCGGGGAGCTGTTTTTT. This encodes CASSPKINTGELFF.

This clonotype has more than one count but fewer than ten. The V call is TRBV7-3, the J call TRBJ2-1, with a possible D match to TRBD2 (7 bases). Per germline, CDR1 SGHTA and CDR2 FQGTGA. The V end lost 3 bases, the J end lost 7 bases, and 13 bases lay between the germline ends. The CDR3 runs to 14 residues. The CDR3 DNA is TGTGCCAGCAGCTTGGGGAGGGGGGAAAATGAGCAGTTCTTC. This encodes CASSLGRGENEQFF.

Details on this clonotype: A junction end diverges from the germline sequence, so it may reflect a read error. The chain couples TRBV9 to TRBJ2-5; 8 nucleotides agree with TRBD2. From germline, CDR1 is SGDLS and CDR2 YYNGEE. The CDR3 spans 18 residues. CDR3 protein: CASIVAGTASGLQETQYF. CDR3 sequence (DNA): TGTGCCAGCATCGTAGCAGGGACGGCTAGCGGGCTACAAGAGACCCAGTACTTC.

This clonotype was seen at least ten times. V is TRBV10-3 and J is TRBJ1-3, with D tentatively TRBD1 (5 bases). Germline assignment: CDR1 ENHRY and CDR2 SYGVKD. This CDR3 is 14 amino acids long. Deletions cut 8 bases from V and 2 bases from J, with 13 bases between. CDR3 DNA sequence: TGTGCCATCGGTAGGCAGGGAACTGGAAACACCATATATTTT. Translation: CAIGRQGTGNTIYF.

The V gene is TRBV7-9, the J gene TRBJ1-1; no reliable D call. The CDR3 consists of 15 residues. Germline CDR1 reads SEHNR; CDR2 reads FQNEAQ (reference sequence). The V end lost 0 bases, the J end lost 2 bases, and 10 bases lay between the germline ends. In nucleotides, the CDR3 is TGTGCCAGCAGCTTAGCCCAGGCGAAAAACACTGAAGCTTTCTTT. The encoded protein is CASSLAQAKNTEAFF. The variable domain in full, with the rest retrieved from reference TRBV7-9 and TRBJ1-1, is DTGVSQNPRHKITKRGQNVTFRCDPISEHNRLYWYRQTLGQGPEFLTYFQNEAQLEKSRLLSDRFSAERPKGSFSTLEIQRTEQGDSAMYLCASSLAQAKNTEAFFGQGTRLTVV.